Each of the 32 T cell receptor beta chains below was sequenced from the same sample in a study of blood T cell repertoires in COVID-19. This table comes from immunoSEQ multiplex PCR, and its TCRdb copy is limited to in-frame clones, with some not included. The sample lists hundreds of thousands of clones; roughly 89% were seen once. The sample consisted of peripheral blood. Receptors were obtained from a man aged 18 to 35 with COVID-19, enrolled during active disease.

This chain links TRBV9 with TRBJ2-3, with D unresolved. CDR1 SGDLS and CDR2 YYNGEE come from the germline V gene. This CDR3 comprises 13 residues. Trimming removed 0 bases at V and 2 bases at J, with 4 bases between. Here the CDR3 reads CASSVVSTDTQYF. The CDR3 region has the DNA TGTGCCAGCAGCGTAGTATCCACAGATACGCAGTATTTT.

As concerns this clone: Within the sample, other DNA sequences also encode this same CDR3. The chain is built from TRBV19 and TRBJ2-5; 11 bases are shared with TRBD2. Germline V gives CDR1 LNHDA, CDR2 SQIVND (reference sequence). The CDR3 is made up of 15 amino acids. Trimming removed 4 bases from V and 2 bases from J; junction bases left unmatched: 3. The CDR3 protein is CASSTLAGGQETQYF. The CDR3 DNA sequence: TGTGCCAGTAGTACTCTAGCGGGGGGACAAGAGACCCAGTACTTC.

This clone was counted a single time. This chain uses TRBV11-3 with TRBJ2-4; 10 bases fit TRBD2. V was pared by 2 bases and J by 1 base, with 11 bases of the junction left unmatched. The CDR3 contains 19 residues. Germline V lookup: CDR1 SGHNT, CDR2 YENEEA. CDR3 nucleotides: TGTGCCAGCAGCTTAACCGGGACTAGCGCGAGTGGGGCCAAAAACATTCAGTACTTC. It encodes CASSLTGTSASGAKNIQYF.

A few counts support this clone. CDR3 nucleotides: TGCGCCAGCAGCTGGACTAGCGGGAGCCCTTCCTACAATGAGCAGTTCTTC. Amino acid sequence: CASSWTSGSPSYNEQFF. V is TRBV5-1 and J is TRBJ2-1, with 13 bases aligning to TRBD2. Germline assignment: CDR1 SGHRS and CDR2 YFSETQ. After removal of 3 bases from V and 1 base from J, the junction contained 4 bases not matched to a gene. The CDR3 is made up of 17 amino acids.

The CDR3 protein is CASSPTTGTKTEAFF. The CDR3, as DNA: TGTGCCAGCAGCCCCACGACAGGGACCAAGACTGAAGCTTTCTTT. The rearrangement uses TRBV7-9 and TRBJ1-1, with 7 nucleotides matching TRBD1. Trimming took 5 bases from V and 5 from J; bases not matched to a gene: 11. CDR1 SEHNR and CDR2 FQNEAQ come from the germline V gene (reference sequence). This CDR3 is 15 amino acids long.

CDR3 sequence: CASSQRDFLNEKLFF. CDR3 DNA: TGTGCCAGCAGCCAAAGGGACTTCCTAAATGAAAAACTGTTTTTT. The J gene is TRBJ1-4, the V gene TRBV6-5; tentatively, D is TRBD1 (5 bases). CDR1 MNHEY and CDR2 SVGAGI come from the germline V gene. CDR3 length: 15 residues. The V end lost 6 bases, the J end lost 5 bases, and 16 bases lay between the germline ends.

The J gene is TRBJ2-5, the V gene TRBV19; TRBD1 matches at 8 bases. CDR1 LNHDA and CDR2 SQIVND come from the germline V gene (reference sequence). The CDR3 length is 13 residues. J was trimmed by 4 bases and V by 6 bases; bases with no gene match: 4. This chain's CDR3 is CASSPTGVETQYF. CDR3 DNA: TGTGCCAGTAGCCCGACAGGGGTAGAGACCCAGTACTTC.

This clone occurred once. The chain links TRBV13 to TRBJ2-3; tentatively, D is TRBD2 (6 bases). This CDR3 has 14 amino acids. V lost 5 bases, J lost 2 bases, and 11 bases lay in between. Germline lookup yields CDR1 PRHDT and CDR2 FYEKMQ (reference sequence). For the CDR3, the DNA is TGTGCCAGCAGCCCGACTAGATCCACAGATACGCAGTATTTT. Its protein product is CASSPTRSTDTQYF.

This clone occurred a few times. The rearrangement joins TRBV7-7 to TRBJ2-5, with 11 bases aligning to TRBD2. The CDR3 length is 16 residues. CDR1 is SSHAT and CDR2 is FNYEAQ in the germline V gene (reference sequence). V trimming: 0 bases; J trimming: 0 bases; junction bases outside the gene matches: 0. This CDR3 reads CASSLALAGDQETQYF. DNA of the CDR3: TGTGCCAGCAGCTTAGCACTAGCGGGGGACCAAGAGACCCAGTACTTC.

The chain employs TRBV6-2 or TRBV6-3 and TRBJ2-4, with 15 bases that match TRBD2. Germline V gene data show CDR1 as MNHEY and CDR2 as SVGEGT. With 7 bases clipped from V and 0 bases from J, the junction kept 25 bases outside the gene matches. CDR3 length: 24 residues. For the CDR3, the DNA is TGTGCCAGCACCCCATGGACGGCGGGACTAGCGGGAGGTTCCCCTCTCCTAGCCAAAAACATTCAGTACTTC. This translates into CASTPWTAGLAGGSPLLAKNIQYF.

The chain links TRBV7-9 to TRBJ2-1, with 11 bases fitting TRBD2. Germline CDR1 SEHNR, CDR2 FQNEAQ (reference sequence). The trim removed 5 bases at V and 5 bases at J, leaving 8 bases unmatched. The CDR3 is made up of 16 amino acids. The chain's CDR3 is CASSLSEGLADNEQFF. The CDR3, as DNA: TGTGCCAGCAGCCTTAGCGAGGGACTAGCGGACAATGAGCAGTTCTTC. Looking up the rest from reference TRBV7-9 and TRBJ2-1 gives the full variable domain: DTGVSQNPRHKITKRGQNVTFRCDPISEHNRLYWYRQTLGQGPEFLTYFQNEAQLEKSRLLSDRFSAERPKGSFSTLEIQRTEQGDSAMYLCASSLSEGLADNEQFFGPGTRLTVL.

CDR3 DNA sequence: TGTGCCAGCAGCTCGGTCGAGACCCAGTACTTC. Residues: CASSSVETQYF. The chain employs TRBV11-2 and TRBJ2-5; D remains unclear. Germline CDR1 and CDR2: SGHAT and FQNNGV. Trimming removed 4 bases from V and 5 bases from J, with 5 bases in between. CDR3 length: 11 residues. The full variable domain, its missing parts supplied by reference TRBV11-2 and TRBJ2-5, is EAGVAQSPRYKIIEKRQSVAFWCNPISGHATLYWYQQILGQGPKLLIQFQNNGVVDDSQLPKDRFSAERLKGVDSTLKIQPAKLEDSAVYLCASSSVETQYFGPGTRLLVL.

V gene TRBV2 combines with J gene TRBJ2-3; maybe TRBD2 (6 bases). This CDR3 region has 14 residues. Per germline, CDR1 SNHLY and CDR2 FYNNEI. V lost 7 bases to trimming and J lost 2 bases, with 13 bases between them. CDR3 in amino acids: CASTRDFFTDTQYF. The DNA of the CDR3 is TGTGCCAGCACCCGGGACTTCTTCACAGATACGCAGTATTTT.

V usage is TRBV5-4 and J usage is TRBJ1-1, with TRBD1 matching over 9 bases. The CDR3 totals 19 residues. V shed 1 base and J 2 bases; nucleotides not matched to a gene: 15. CDR1 and CDR2 (germline): SGHNT, YYREEE (reference sequence). The CDR3 bases are TGTGCCAGCAGCTTGTGGGGGGACAGGGTAGTTCGGGGTAACACTGAAGCTTTCTTT. Its translation: CASSLWGDRVVRGNTEAFF.

This chain links TRBV27 with TRBJ1-5; 11 bases map to TRBD1. V shed 5 bases, J shed 7 bases, and the junction held 4 bases outside the gene matches. CDR1 MNHEY and CDR2 SMNVEV come from the germline V gene (reference sequence). The CDR3 is 14 residues long. This CDR3 reads CASSRDRGGQPQHF. The CDR3 DNA reads as TGTGCCAGCAGTCGGGACAGGGGGGGGCAGCCCCAGCATTTT.

The chain couples TRBV18 to TRBJ1-5; D is unresolved. Between the trimmed V and J ends, which lost 2 bases and 6 bases, there was a span of 14 bases. CDR1 is KGHSH and CDR2 is LQKENI in the germline V gene. The CDR3 runs to 15 residues. The CDR3 spells CASSPYPSRGQPQHF. In DNA form, the CDR3 reads TGTGCCAGCTCACCATATCCGAGCCGGGGTCAGCCCCAGCATTTT.

This clone came up a few times. The chain has TRBV6-5 and TRBJ1-5; D may be TRBD1 (5 bases). The CDR3 has 14 residues. Germline CDR1 is MNHEY and CDR2 is SVGAGI. The V and J ends lost 6 bases and 2 bases respectively, with 11 bases between them. CDR3 protein: CASSQGTGNQPQHF. DNA for the CDR3: TGTGCCAGCAGCCAGGGTACGGGCAATCAGCCCCAGCATTTT.

CDR3 nucleotides: TGCGCCAGCAGACGACTAGCGGGAGTGGATGAGCAGTTCTTC. Amino acid sequence: CASRRLAGVDEQFF. V is TRBV10-2 and J is TRBJ2-1; 12 bases fit TRBD2. The junction had 5 bases not matched to a gene; V was cut back by 6 bases and J by 8 bases. Germline-derived CDR1 and CDR2 are WSHSY and SAAADI. CDR3 length: 14 residues.

This rearrangement joins TRBV9 to TRBJ2-2, with 7 bases aligning to TRBD2. The J segment lost 6 bases and the V segment lost 4 bases, leaving 12 bases of the junction unmatched. This CDR3 is built from 16 residues. The germline gives CDR1 SGDLS, CDR2 YYNGEE. CDR3 nucleotide sequence: TGTGCCAGCAGCCAGAGGACTAGTACGCTTGCCGGGGAGCTGTTTTTT. It translates to CASSQRTSTLAGELFF.

The V and J genes are TRBV29-1 and TRBJ2-7; D may be TRBD2 (5 bases). V shed 7 bases and J shed 3 bases, with 16 bases lying between them. This CDR3 spans 13 amino acids. Looked up from germline, CDR1 is SQVTM and CDR2 is ANQGSEA. CDR3 coding DNA: TGCAGCGCCTCACGAGGGCGGAGCTACGAGCAGTACTTC. Amino acid sequence: CSASRGRSYEQYF.

This clone has just one count. V usage is TRBV27 and J usage is TRBJ2-1; no definite D call. The CDR3 spans 14 residues. Germline V gene data show CDR1 as MNHEY and CDR2 as SMNVEV (reference sequence). Trimming took off 7 bases at V and 2 bases at J, with 12 bases between the two ends. The CDR3 bases are TGTGCCAGCAAGCAATTATTGGCCTACAATGAGCAGTTCTTC. Translating it yields CASKQLLAYNEQFF.

The rearrangement joins TRBV18 to TRBJ1-5; TRBD1 agrees at 11 bases. Trimming cost V 5 bases and J 1 base; bases outside gene matches: 4. Germline CDR1 is KGHSH and CDR2 is LQKENI. The CDR3 sequence is 16 residues long. The CDR3 loop is CASSSGTGGSNQPQHF. The CDR3 DNA reads as TGTGCCAGCTCAAGTGGGACAGGGGGGAGCAATCAGCCCCAGCATTTT.

V usage is TRBV29-1 and J usage is TRBJ2-7; TRBD2 is a possible D gene (7 bases). Germline V gene lookup returns CDR1 SQVTM and CDR2 ANQGSEA. V lost 8 bases to trimming and J lost 3 bases, with 17 bases between them. The CDR3 runs to 13 residues. The CDR3 protein is CSFLAGANYEQYF. The CDR3 nucleotides read TGCAGCTTCCTGGCGGGGGCGAACTACGAGCAGTACTTC.

This chain uses TRBV5-4 with TRBJ2-7; 8 bases line up with TRBD1. This CDR3 contains 15 residues. The germline gives CDR1 SGHNT, CDR2 YYREEE (reference sequence). With V trimmed by 4 bases and J by 3 bases, 9 bases remained unmatched. The CDR3 bases are TGTGCCAGCAGCGCCGACAGGGGTGGGGGCTACGAGCAGTACTTC. Encoded protein: CASSADRGGGYEQYF. Filled out from reference TRBV5-4 and TRBJ2-7, the complete variable domain reads ETGVTQSPTHLIKTRGQQVTLRCSSQSGHNTVSWYQQALGQGPQFIFQYYREEENGRGNFPPRFSGLQFPNYSSELNVNALELDDSALYLCASSADRGGGYEQYFGPGTRLTVT.

The CDR3 DNA reads TGTGCCAGCAGCCCGACGGAGAACTATGGCTACACCTTC. Protein: CASSPTENYGYTF. The chain is built from TRBV7-9 and TRBJ1-2, with D hard to call. The V gene's germline CDR1 is SEHNR and CDR2 FQNEAQ (reference sequence). Trimming left V 5 bases short and J 2 bases short, with 9 bases between. This CDR3 has 13 residues.

The chain carries TRBV11-2 and TRBJ2-5, with TRBD2 matching 7 bases. CDR3 length equals 12 residues. The trim removed 5 bases at V and 12 bases at J, leaving 9 bases unmatched. CDR1 is SGHAT, CDR2 FQNNGV, per germline. CDR3 coding DNA: TGTGCCAGCAGCCCGACGGGGGGACCCAAGTACTTC. Its protein product is CASSPTGGPKYF.

The genes are TRBV24-1 and TRBJ2-7; weak D call: TRBD1 (5 bases). The CDR3 is 12 amino acids. Trimming removed 9 bases at V and 1 base at J, with 9 bases between. Germline CDR1 and CDR2: KGHDR and SFDVKD. The CDR3 sequence is CATQGGSYEQYF. As DNA, the CDR3 is TGTGCCACCCAGGGCGGTTCCTACGAGCAGTACTTC.

The chain combines TRBV4-1 with TRBJ1-2; D may be TRBD1 (5 bases). The CDR3 spans 13 residues. Trimming left V 1 base short and J 8 bases short, with 11 bases between. Germline V lookup: CDR1 MGHRA, CDR2 YSYEKL. CDR3 DNA: TGCGCCAGCAGCCAAGGGGCAGGGTCGGGCTACACCTTC. This sequence encodes CASSQGAGSGYTF.

The chain uses TRBV28 and TRBJ1-2, with 10 bases that match TRBD1. With 6 bases clipped from V and 6 bases from J, the junction kept 13 bases outside the gene matches. From germline, CDR1 is MDHEN and CDR2 SYDVKM. This CDR3 contains 16 residues. The CDR3 reads CASRRQGARGGDGYTF. The CDR3 coding sequence is TGTGCCAGCAGGAGACAGGGGGCGCGGGGTGGAGATGGCTACACCTTC.

The rearrangement joins TRBV5-1 to TRBJ1-6, with 9 bases that match TRBD1. The V gene end was trimmed by 3 bases and the J gene end by 8 bases; junction bases not matched to a gene: 6. Germline V CDR1 and CDR2: SGHRS, YFSETQ. The CDR3 length is 15 residues. CDR3 residues: CASSWDRAFDSPLHF. The CDR3 DNA follows: TGCGCCAGCAGCTGGGACAGGGCGTTCGATTCACCCCTCCACTTT.

This clone was detected a few times. The J gene is TRBJ1-2, the V gene TRBV7-9; possible D gene TRBD1, 6 bases. V was trimmed by 5 bases and J by 6 bases, leaving 13 bases between them. The CDR3 is 13 amino acids. Germline loops: CDR1 SEHNR, CDR2 FQNEAQ (reference sequence). This CDR3 is CASSPSNRDGYTF. CDR3 sequence (DNA): TGTGCCAGCAGCCCCTCGAACAGGGATGGCTACACCTTC.

The V call is TRBV5-5, the J call TRBJ2-7; 11 bases match TRBD1. The CDR3 runs to 14 residues. The V segment lost 2 bases and the J segment 6 bases; nucleotides outside the gene matches: 4. Germline CDR1 SGHKS, CDR2 YYEKEE (reference sequence). In DNA form, the CDR3 reads TGTGCCAGCAGCTTTCAGGACAGGGGGCTCGAGCAGTACTTC. It yields the protein CASSFQDRGLEQYF.